Following are 16 T cell receptor beta chains from one sample sequenced in a study of T-cell memory formation after mild COVID-19 (dated by TCRdb to the early 2020s). Libraries were constructed by 5' RACE. The reads were generated on an Illumina NovaSeq 6000. In TCRdb, the public reads were trimmed at Q25 with fastp and aligned with MiXCR, with productive beta chains retained. Entries that share a CDR3 protein sequence are merged under the most common genes and DNA. This sample comprises about 350,000 distinct CDR3 sequences, roughly an eighth of them detected only once. The ten largest account for over 20% of the sample. The sequencing sample was made of PBMCs or a T cell subset sorted from them (not recorded which). These receptors were obtained from a man aged 18 to 30 who had mild COVID-19 (a few samples of this study predate the infection). The sample titles of this study are shuffled in the database, so cell type and time point are left out; the donor was told from shared clones.

The CDR3 DNA reads TGCAGTGCTCGGGGGGCGGGTACGTGGGCCCAGCATTTT. Residues: CSARGAGTWAQHF. The chain has TRBV20-1 and TRBJ1-5; tentative D call: TRBD1 (6 bases). Trimming shortened V by 5 bases and J by 11 bases, and 19 bases separated the two germline ends. Germline assignment: CDR1 DFQATT and CDR2 SNEGSKA (reference sequence). CDR3 length: 13 amino acids.

This clonotype was counted many times. This sequence joins TRBV6-6 and TRBJ2-7, with a weak D call TRBD1 (5 bases). Germline CDR1 and CDR2: MNHNY and SVGAGI (reference sequence). The CDR3 contains 14 residues. Trimming shortened V by 6 bases and J by 0 bases, and 12 bases separated the two germline ends. The CDR3 sequence: CASRALQGSYEQYV. Here the CDR3 DNA reads TGTGCCAGCAGGGCCTTGCAGGGCTCCTACGAGCAGTACGTC.

Only a few counts were recorded for this clonotype. This chain connects TRBV5-1 to TRBJ2-7, with 7 bases identical to TRBD1. J was trimmed by 4 bases and V by 0 bases; bases with no gene match: 4. From germline, CDR1 is SGHRS and CDR2 YFSETQ. The CDR3 is made up of 14 amino acids. In DNA, the CDR3 is TGCGCCAGCAGCTTGGACACAGGGGTTTACGAGCAGTACTTC. It encodes CASSLDTGVYEQYF.

CDR3 region: CASSYKGPRPDTQYF. CDR3 DNA sequence: TGTGCCAGCAGTTATAAAGGACCTCGGCCAGATACGCAGTATTTT. V is TRBV6-2 or TRBV6-3 and J is TRBJ2-3; D is ambiguous. The CDR3 has 15 residues. Trimming removed 3 bases from V and 4 bases from J, with 14 bases in between. Germline V CDR1 and CDR2: MNHEY, SVGEGT.

This clonotype showed up just a few times. J is TRBJ1-4 and V is TRBV6-2 or TRBV6-3, with D possibly being TRBD1 (5 bases). The V end was cut by 2 bases, the J end by 5 bases, with 18 bases between. From germline, CDR1 is MNHEY and CDR2 SVGEGT. There are 17 residues in the CDR3. The CDR3 DNA reads TGTGCCAGCAGTTACGAGGGACGTGGGAGAGGAAATGAAAAACTGTTTTTT. It translates to CASSYEGRGRGNEKLFF.

V usage is TRBV10-2 and J usage is TRBJ2-7, with D uncertain. The germline gives CDR1 WSHSY, CDR2 SAAADI. The CDR3 consists of 13 residues. V was shortened by 2 bases and J by 3 bases, with 8 bases between the two germline ends. The CDR3 DNA reads as TGCGCCAGCAGTGAGGGCAGAGTCTACGAGCAGTACTTC. Encoded protein: CASSEGRVYEQYF.

In this sample, this clonotype turned up a few times. The V and J genes are TRBV20-1 and TRBJ1-1; D remains ambiguous. The length of the CDR3 is 11 residues. V gave up 0 bases and J gave up 8 bases, with 7 bases separating them. Per germline, CDR1 DFQATT and CDR2 SNEGSKA (reference sequence). CDR3 nucleotides: TGCAGTGCTAGAGACAGGTTAGAAGCTTTCTTT. Amino acid sequence: CSARDRLEAFF.

This clonotype was detected only a few times. The V gene is TRBV6-2 or TRBV6-3, the J gene TRBJ2-5, with D unclear. This CDR3 comprises 18 residues. Trimming took off 4 bases at V and 7 bases at J, with 28 bases between the two ends. Germline values: CDR1 MNHEY, CDR2 SVGEGT. CDR3 nucleotide sequence: TGTGCCAGCAGTTTTTCACCGGACGGCGGACCCATTTCAAGGACCCAGTACTTC. Protein product: CASSFSPDGGPISRTQYF.

V usage is TRBV20-1 and J usage is TRBJ1-1; the D is unclear. V gave up 3 bases and J gave up 1 base, with 6 bases separating them. Germline CDR1 is DFQATT and CDR2 is SNEGSKA (reference sequence). This CDR3 is 12 amino acids long. The CDR3 region is CSARPANTEAFF. CDR3 coding DNA: TGCAGTGCTAGGCCGGCGAACACTGAAGCTTTCTTT.

Ten or more counts support this clonotype. This chain links TRBV12-3 or TRBV12-4 with TRBJ2-5; TRBD2 matches at 9 bases. J was trimmed by 4 bases and V by 5 bases; bases with no gene match: 2. The CDR3 sequence is 13 residues long. Written as DNA, the CDR3 is TGTGCCAGCAGTAGCGGGGGGAGAGAGACCCAGTACTTC. Its translation is CASSSGGRETQYF.

The chain uses TRBV11-2 and TRBJ2-7; D uncertain. The CDR3 spans 11 residues. Germline V gene sequence: CDR1 SGHAT, CDR2 FQNNGV. V was cut by 1 base and J by 6 bases, with 4 bases left in between. The CDR3 here is CASSLVGEQYF. The CDR3 DNA follows: TGTGCCAGCAGCTTAGTTGGCGAGCAGTACTTC. The full variable domain, its missing parts supplied by reference TRBV11-2 and TRBJ2-7, is EAGVAQSPRYKIIEKRQSVAFWCNPISGHATLYWYQQILGQGPKLLIQFQNNGVVDDSQLPKDRFSAERLKGVDSTLKIQPAKLEDSAVYLCASSLVGEQYFGPGTRLTVT.

This clonotype has more than one count but fewer than ten. The chain recombines TRBV29-1 with TRBJ1-5; 8 nucleotides line up with TRBD1. Germline values: CDR1 SQVTM, CDR2 ANQGSEA. This CDR3 has 13 amino acids. V trimming: 4 bases; J trimming: 6 bases; junction bases outside the gene matches: 5. The CDR3: CSVARGQGQPQHF. Here the CDR3 DNA reads TGCAGCGTTGCCAGGGGGCAAGGTCAGCCCCAGCATTTT.

This clonotype appeared many times. The chain recombines TRBV6-6 with TRBJ2-2; TRBD1 aligns across 10 bases. The germline V gene has CDR1 MNHNY and CDR2 SVGAGI (reference sequence). CDR3 length: 15 amino acids. V shed 6 bases and J 3 bases; nucleotides not matched to a gene: 4. CDR3 coding DNA: TGTGCCAGCAGGCCGGGACAGGGGTACACCGGGGAGCTGTTTTTT. Protein: CASRPGQGYTGELFF.

There are a few counts of this clonotype. The CDR3 nucleotides read TGTGCCAGCAGCGCGGGACGGGTCAATGAGCAGTTCTTC. This encodes CASSAGRVNEQFF. This chain links TRBV7-9 with TRBJ2-1, with D tentatively TRBD2 (6 bases). The CDR3 runs 13 residues. V lost 5 bases and J lost 6, with 11 bases in between. Germline V gene sequence: CDR1 SEHNR, CDR2 FQNEAQ (reference sequence).

This clonotype was seen a few times. CDR3 amino acids: CASSQDGGVGDEAFF. In DNA form, the CDR3 reads TGCGCCAGCAGCCAAGATGGAGGAGTGGGGGACGAAGCTTTCTTT. The chain recombines TRBV4-1 with TRBJ1-1, with TRBD1 as a possible D gene (5 bases). There are 15 residues in the CDR3. V was trimmed by 0 bases and J by 8 bases, leaving 16 bases between them. Germline V lookup: CDR1 MGHRA, CDR2 YSYEKL.

This clonotype was found a few times. This chain joins TRBV20-1 and TRBJ2-5; possibly TRBD1 for D (6 bases). V shed 0 bases and J shed 1 base, with 12 bases lying between them. Looked up from germline, CDR1 is DFQATT and CDR2 is SNEGSKA (reference sequence). The CDR3 has 15 residues. The CDR3 DNA is TGCAGTGCTAGAGACCCGGACAGCCTCCAAGAGACCCAGTACTTC. Protein: CSARDPDSLQETQYF.